The 18 T cell receptor beta chains below were found in one sample sequenced in a study of patients and donors after allogeneic stem cell transplantation. Via MiXCR, TCRdb re-called the RT-PCR reads, giving one row per CDR3 protein. The data show 900,000 to 1,000,000 distinct CDR3 sequences, about a sixth seen once. Sequenced input: blood, either unsorted or a sorted T cell fraction (not recorded which). The receptors here all came from a human donor who was either an allogeneic HSCT recipient or a stem cell or donor lymphocyte infusion donor (not recorded which). It is not recorded whose cells these are; they may come from a transplant donor.

V and J are TRBV4-3 and TRBJ2-1; TRBD2 matches 12 bases. The length of the CDR3 is 17 residues. CDR1 is LGHNA and CDR2 is YSLEER in the germline V gene. Trimming at V came to 5 bases and at J to 9 bases, leaving 14 bases not matched to a gene. DNA of the CDR3: TGCGCCAGCAGCTCAGGAGAACTAGCGGGGGGTCCCGGTGAGCAGTTCTTC. Translated: CASSSGELAGGPGEQFF.

The rearrangement uses TRBV9 and TRBJ1-1, with D unclear. Germline V lookup: CDR1 SGDLS, CDR2 YYNGEE. The CDR3 sequence is 16 residues long. Trimming took 0 bases from V and 1 from J, leaving 13 bases between them. The DNA for the CDR3 is TGTGCCAGCAGCGTAGCTACCGGAAGTGGGAACACTGAAGCTTTCTTT. Translating it yields CASSVATGSGNTEAFF.

The J gene is TRBJ2-1, the V gene TRBV3-1; 10 bases fit TRBD2. This CDR3 region has 18 residues. V trimming: 0 bases; J trimming: 5 bases; junction bases outside the gene matches: 10. From germline, CDR1 is LGHDT and CDR2 YNNKEL (reference sequence). The CDR3 sequence: CASSQDFWAAGGNNEQFF. The DNA for the CDR3 is TGTGCCAGCAGCCAAGATTTTTGGGCAGCGGGGGGGAACAATGAGCAGTTCTTC.

This clonotype was counted between two and nine times. V gene TRBV9 combines with J gene TRBJ2-2, with D uncertain. The CDR3 sequence is 15 residues long. The germline V and J ends were trimmed by 1 base and 3 bases, with 10 bases remaining between them. Germline V lookup: CDR1 SGDLS, CDR2 YYNGEE. The CDR3 DNA follows: TGTGCCAGCAGCGTAAGCCTATGGGACACCGGGGAGCTGTTTTTT. Translating it yields CASSVSLWDTGELFF.

The chain carries TRBV10-3 and TRBJ1-1; the match to TRBD1 covers 9 bases. In germline, CDR1 is ENHRY, CDR2 SYGVKD. The CDR3 consists of 14 residues. V lost 10 bases to trimming and J lost 6 bases; unmatched junction nucleotides: 12. The CDR3 DNA follows: TGTGCCACTGGTCGGGACAGGGATTGGCCTGAAGCTTTCTTT. Translating gives CATGRDRDWPEAFF.

The CDR3 DNA reads as TGCAGCGTTGGGGCCCTCTGGAATGAGCAGTTCTTC. It encodes CSVGALWNEQFF. This chain uses TRBV29-1 with TRBJ2-1; unclear D gene. With 4 bases removed from V and 7 bases from J, the gap between germline ends came to 11 bases. Germline loops: CDR1 SQVTM, CDR2 ANQGSEA. This CDR3 region has 12 residues.

This clonotype showed up just a few times. The V gene is TRBV20-1, the J gene TRBJ1-2; D is ambiguous. CDR3 length: 14 residues. The V end lost 0 bases, the J end lost 7 bases, and 15 bases lay between the germline ends. From germline, CDR1 is DFQATT and CDR2 SNEGSKA (reference sequence). This CDR3 is CSARDLVALGGYTF. The CDR3 nucleotides are TGCAGTGCTAGAGATTTGGTCGCCCTCGGTGGCTACACCTTC.

This clonotype was seen more than once but under ten times. The chain carries TRBV14 and TRBJ2-2; TRBD1 might be the D (6 bases). V was cut by 2 bases and J by 7 bases, with 8 bases left in between. The CDR3 is 13 residues long. The germline V gene encodes CDR1 SGHDN and CDR2 FVKESK. CDR3 coding DNA: TGTGCCAGCAGCCAAAGGGGGTACGGGGAGCTGTTTTTT. This codes for CASSQRGYGELFF. Drawing the rest from reference TRBV14 and TRBJ2-2, the complete variable domain is EAGVTQFPSHSVIEKGQTVTLRCDPISGHDNLYWYRRVMGKEIKFLLHFVKESKQDESGMPNNRFLAERTGGTYSTLKVQPAELEDSGVYFCASSQRGYGELFFGEGSRLTVL.

The chain employs TRBV29-1 and TRBJ1-2; the match to TRBD1 covers 7 bases. V lost 7 bases, J lost 7 bases, and 12 bases stayed unmatched. Germline loops: CDR1 SQVTM, CDR2 ANQGSEA. The CDR3 has 13 amino acids. CDR3 sequence reads: CSAATGKPAGYTF. CDR3 nucleotide sequence: TGCAGCGCCGCGACAGGGAAGCCAGCTGGCTACACCTTC. Supplemented by reference TRBV29-1 and TRBJ1-2, the full variable domain reads SAVISQKPSRDICQRGTSLTIQCQVDSQVTMMFWYRQQPGQSLTLIATANQGSEATYESGFVIDKFPISRPNLTFSTLTVSNMSPEDSSIYLCSAATGKPAGYTFGSGTRLTVV.

This clonotype was counted between two and nine times. The rearrangement joins TRBV5-1 to TRBJ1-4, with D unclear. Trimming pared 0 bases from V and 8 bases from J, leaving 20 bases between. The CDR3 has 17 amino acids. The germline V gene has CDR1 SGHRS and CDR2 YFSETQ. The CDR3 region is CASSLAPKADFSEKLFF. The DNA of the CDR3 is TGCGCCAGCAGCTTGGCCCCCAAGGCCGACTTTTCGGAAAAACTGTTTTTT.

CDR3: CASNPGAYNEQFF. DNA for the CDR3: TGTGCCAGTAACCCGGGAGCGTACAATGAGCAGTTCTTC. The chain uses TRBV7-9 and TRBJ2-1, with TRBD2 as a possible D gene (6 bases). Germline V gene sequence: CDR1 SEHNR, CDR2 FQNEAQ (reference sequence). The ends were cut back, 9 bases at V and 4 bases at J, with 13 bases in the middle. This CDR3 contains 13 residues.

J is TRBJ2-3 and V is TRBV20-1, with 7 bases identical to TRBD2. J was trimmed by 7 bases and V by 2 bases; bases with no gene match: 12. Germline loops: CDR1 DFQATT, CDR2 SNEGSKA (reference sequence). The CDR3 is made up of 15 amino acids. The CDR3 sequence: CSARPGGVRQHTQYF. CDR3 in DNA: TGCAGTGCTAGACCTGGGGGGGTCCGACAACATACGCAGTATTTT.

The CDR3 protein is CASSLTPGQGGHTQYF. The CDR3 region has the DNA TGCGCCAGCAGCTTAACTCCGGGACAGGGTGGCCATACGCAGTATTTT. The chain uses TRBV5-1 and TRBJ2-3; 9 bases align to TRBD1. The trim removed 2 bases at V and 7 bases at J, leaving 11 bases unmatched. The germline V gene encodes CDR1 SGHRS and CDR2 YFSETQ. CDR3 length: 16 amino acids.

In this sample, this clonotype turned up a few times. V gene TRBV20-1 combines with J gene TRBJ2-4, with D hard to call. The length of the CDR3 is 16 residues. V lost 1 base, J lost 2 bases, and 15 bases lay in between. Per germline, CDR1 DFQATT and CDR2 SNEGSKA (reference sequence). The CDR3 DNA sequence: TGCAGTGCTAGAGGGATTCGCCCCGTCACCAAAAACATTCAGTACTTC. This gives the protein CSARGIRPVTKNIQYF.

The chain has TRBV20-1 and TRBJ2-1; D is uncertain. This CDR3 region has 14 residues. Germline V lookup: CDR1 DFQATT, CDR2 SNEGSKA (reference sequence). DNA for the CDR3: TGCAGAAGCGAGGCGTTCAGCTCCTACAATGAGCAGTTCTTC. Amino acid sequence: CRSEAFSSYNEQFF.

This clonotype was seen a few times. The chain recombines TRBV7-9 with TRBJ2-5; D call uncertain. The germline CDR1 and CDR2 sequences are SEHNR and FQNEAQ (reference sequence). Trimming left V 5 bases short and J 4 bases short, with 20 bases between. The CDR3 runs 16 residues. DNA for the CDR3: TGTGCCAGCAGCCCAGGTGACACGCCGAAAGGAGAGACCCAGTACTTC. Protein sequence: CASSPGDTPKGETQYF.

This clonotype was observed at least ten times. This chain links TRBV12-3 or TRBV12-4 with TRBJ2-2; 12 positions agree with TRBD2. V trimming: 7 bases; J trimming: 6 bases; junction bases outside the gene matches: 18. The CDR3 loop spans 19 amino acids. CDR3 region: CASIETSGRYSAASGELFF. DNA for the CDR3: TGTGCCAGCATCGAGACTAGCGGGAGATACTCCGCAGCCTCCGGGGAGCTGTTTTTT.

This clonotype came up a few times. The chain couples TRBV27 to TRBJ2-7; D gene ambiguous. There are 14 residues in the CDR3. Germline assignment: CDR1 MNHEY and CDR2 SMNVEV (reference sequence). The germline V and J ends were trimmed by 5 bases and 3 bases, with 14 bases remaining between them. This CDR3 reads CASSPGSPGYEQYF. In nucleotides, the CDR3 is TGTGCCAGCAGTCCCGGGTCCCCTGGCTACGAGCAGTACTTC.